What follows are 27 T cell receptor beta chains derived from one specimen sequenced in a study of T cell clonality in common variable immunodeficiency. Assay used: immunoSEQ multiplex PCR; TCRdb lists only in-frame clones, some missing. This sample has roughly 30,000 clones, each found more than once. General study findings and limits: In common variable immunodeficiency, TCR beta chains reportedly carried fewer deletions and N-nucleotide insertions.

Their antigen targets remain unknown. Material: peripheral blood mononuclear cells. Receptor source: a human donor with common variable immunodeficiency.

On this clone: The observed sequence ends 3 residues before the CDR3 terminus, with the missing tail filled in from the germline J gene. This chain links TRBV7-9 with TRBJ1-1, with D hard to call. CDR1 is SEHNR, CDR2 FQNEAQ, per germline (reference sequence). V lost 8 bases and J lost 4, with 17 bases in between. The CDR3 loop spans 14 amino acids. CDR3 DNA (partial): TGTGCCAGCCGAACGGGTCAAATGGGCACTGAA. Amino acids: CASRTGQMGTE. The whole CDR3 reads CASRTGQMGTEAFF. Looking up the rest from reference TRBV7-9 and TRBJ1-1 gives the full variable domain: DTGVSQNPRHKITKRGQNVTFRCDPISEHNRLYWYRQTLGQGPEFLTYFQNEAQLEKSRLLSDRFSAERPKGSFSTLEIQRTEQGDSAMYLCASRTGQMGTEAFFGQGTRLTVV.

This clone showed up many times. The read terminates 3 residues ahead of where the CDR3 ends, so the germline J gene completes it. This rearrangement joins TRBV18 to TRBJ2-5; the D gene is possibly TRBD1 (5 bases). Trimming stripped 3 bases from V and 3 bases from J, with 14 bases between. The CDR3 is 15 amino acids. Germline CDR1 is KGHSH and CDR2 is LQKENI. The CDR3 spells CASSPPGIGKETQYF. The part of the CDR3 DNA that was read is TGTGCCAGCTCACCTCCAGGGATAGGGAAAGAGACC.

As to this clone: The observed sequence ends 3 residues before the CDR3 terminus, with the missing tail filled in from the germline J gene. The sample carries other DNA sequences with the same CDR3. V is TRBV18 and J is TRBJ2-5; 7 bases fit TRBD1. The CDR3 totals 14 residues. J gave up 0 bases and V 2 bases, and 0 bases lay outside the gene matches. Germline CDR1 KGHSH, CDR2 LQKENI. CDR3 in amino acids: CASSPDRDQETQYF. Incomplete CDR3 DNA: TGTGCCAGCTCACCAGACAGGGACCAAGAGACC.

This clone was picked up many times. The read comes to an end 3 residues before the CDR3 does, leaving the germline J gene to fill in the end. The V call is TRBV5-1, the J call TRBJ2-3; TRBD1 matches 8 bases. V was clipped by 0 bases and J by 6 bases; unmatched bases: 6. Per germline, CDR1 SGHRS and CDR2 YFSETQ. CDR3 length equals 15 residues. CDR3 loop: CASSLDGDRTDTQYF. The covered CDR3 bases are TGCGCCAGCAGCTTGGATGGGGACAGGACGGATACG.

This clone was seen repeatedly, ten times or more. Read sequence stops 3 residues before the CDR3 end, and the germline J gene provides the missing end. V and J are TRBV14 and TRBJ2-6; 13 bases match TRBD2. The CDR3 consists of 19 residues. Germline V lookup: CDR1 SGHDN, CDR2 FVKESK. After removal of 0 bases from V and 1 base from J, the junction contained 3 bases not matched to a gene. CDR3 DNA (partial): TGTGCCAGCAGCCAAGATCGGACTAGCGGGAGTTCTGGGGCCAACGTC. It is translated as CASSQDRTSGSSGANV. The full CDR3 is CASSQDRTSGSSGANVLTF.

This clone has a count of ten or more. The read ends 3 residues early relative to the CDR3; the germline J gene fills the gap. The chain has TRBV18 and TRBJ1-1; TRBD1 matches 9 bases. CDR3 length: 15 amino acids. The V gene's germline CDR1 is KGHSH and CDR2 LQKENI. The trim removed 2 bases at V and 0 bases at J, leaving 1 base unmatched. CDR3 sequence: CASSPGQGMNTEAFF. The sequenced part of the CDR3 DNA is TGTGCCAGCTCACCAGGACAGGGGATGAACACTGAA.

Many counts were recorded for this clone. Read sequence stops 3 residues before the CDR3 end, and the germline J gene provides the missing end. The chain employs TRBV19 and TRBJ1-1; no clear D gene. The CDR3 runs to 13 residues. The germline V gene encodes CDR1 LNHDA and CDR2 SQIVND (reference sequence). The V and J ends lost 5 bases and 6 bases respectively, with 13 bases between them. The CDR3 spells CASSPPSRSEAFF. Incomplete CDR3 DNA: TGTGCCAGTAGTCCCCCGTCTCGGTCTGAA.

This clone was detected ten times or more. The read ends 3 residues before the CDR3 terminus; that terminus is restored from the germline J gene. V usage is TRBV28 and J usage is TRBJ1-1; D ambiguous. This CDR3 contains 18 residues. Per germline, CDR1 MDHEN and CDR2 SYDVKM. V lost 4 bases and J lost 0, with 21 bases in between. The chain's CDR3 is CASSSRKTVGGLNTEAFF. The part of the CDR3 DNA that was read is TGTGCCAGCAGTTCGCGAAAAACGGTTGGAGGGTTGAACACTGAA.

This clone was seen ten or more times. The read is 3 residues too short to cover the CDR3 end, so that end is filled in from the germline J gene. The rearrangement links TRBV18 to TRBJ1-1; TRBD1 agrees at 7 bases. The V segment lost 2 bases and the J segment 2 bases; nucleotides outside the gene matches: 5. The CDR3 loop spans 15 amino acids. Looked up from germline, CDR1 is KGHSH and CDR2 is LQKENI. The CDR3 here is CASSPDRVPNTEAFF. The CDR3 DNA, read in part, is TGTGCCAGCTCACCAGACAGGGTGCCCAACACTGAA.

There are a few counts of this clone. The sequenced part of the CDR3 DNA is TGTGCCAGCAGTGAAGCGGCAATCAGGGTATCTCAGCCC. Protein product: CASSEAAIRVSQP. The full CDR3 sequence reads CASSEAAIRVSQPQHF. The V gene is TRBV6-1, the J gene TRBJ1-5; tentatively, D is TRBD1 (5 bases). The read halts 3 residues ahead of the CDR3 end, with the missing end drawn from the germline J gene. V was pared by 0 bases and J by 6 bases, with 15 bases between. The CDR3 spans 16 residues. CDR1 is MNHNS and CDR2 is SASEGT in the germline V gene.

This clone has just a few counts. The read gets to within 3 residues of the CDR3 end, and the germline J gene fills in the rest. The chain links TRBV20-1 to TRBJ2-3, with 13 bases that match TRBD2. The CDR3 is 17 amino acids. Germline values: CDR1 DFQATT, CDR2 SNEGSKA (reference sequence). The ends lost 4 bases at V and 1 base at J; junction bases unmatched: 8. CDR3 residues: CSATITTSGGGTDTQYF. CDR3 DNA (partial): TGCAGTGCTACGATCACTACTAGCGGGGGGGGCACAGATACG.

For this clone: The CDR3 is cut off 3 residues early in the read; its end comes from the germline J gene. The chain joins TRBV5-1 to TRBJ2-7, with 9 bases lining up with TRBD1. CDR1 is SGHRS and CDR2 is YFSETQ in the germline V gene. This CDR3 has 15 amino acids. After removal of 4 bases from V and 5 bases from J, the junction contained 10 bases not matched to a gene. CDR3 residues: CASSLPGTGFDEQYF. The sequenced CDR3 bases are TGCGCCAGCAGCCTTCCCGGGACAGGGTTCGACGAG.

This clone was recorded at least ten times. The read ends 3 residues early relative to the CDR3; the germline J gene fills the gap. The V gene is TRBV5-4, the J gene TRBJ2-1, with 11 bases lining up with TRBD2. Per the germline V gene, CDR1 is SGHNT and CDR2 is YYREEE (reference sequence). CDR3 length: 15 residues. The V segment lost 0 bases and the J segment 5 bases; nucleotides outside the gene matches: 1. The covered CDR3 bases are TGTGCCAGCAGCTTGGTGACTAGCGGGAACAATGAG. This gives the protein CASSLVTSGNNE. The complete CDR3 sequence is CASSLVTSGNNEQFF. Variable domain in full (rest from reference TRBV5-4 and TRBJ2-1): ETGVTQSPTHLIKTRGQQVTLRCSSQSGHNTVSWYQQALGQGPQFIFQYYREEENGRGNFPPRFSGLQFPNYSSELNVNALELDDSALYLCASSLVTSGNNEQFFGPGTRLTVL.

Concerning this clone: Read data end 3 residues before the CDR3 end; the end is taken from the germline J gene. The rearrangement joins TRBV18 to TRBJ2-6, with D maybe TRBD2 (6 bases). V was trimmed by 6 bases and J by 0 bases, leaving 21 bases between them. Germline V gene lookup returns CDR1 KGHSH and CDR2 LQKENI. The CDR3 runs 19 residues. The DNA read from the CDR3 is TGTGCCAGCTCGCCGCGGGGCCCAGGGCTCGGCTCTGGGGCCAACGTC. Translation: CASSPRGPGLGSGANV. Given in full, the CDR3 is CASSPRGPGLGSGANVLTF. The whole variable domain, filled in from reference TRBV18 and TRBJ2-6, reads NAGVMQNPRHLVRRRGQEARLRCSPMKGHSHVYWYRQLPEEGLKFMVYLQKENIIDESGMPKERFSAEFPKEGPSILRIQQVVRGDSAAYFCASSPRGPGLGSGANVLTFGAGSRLTVL.

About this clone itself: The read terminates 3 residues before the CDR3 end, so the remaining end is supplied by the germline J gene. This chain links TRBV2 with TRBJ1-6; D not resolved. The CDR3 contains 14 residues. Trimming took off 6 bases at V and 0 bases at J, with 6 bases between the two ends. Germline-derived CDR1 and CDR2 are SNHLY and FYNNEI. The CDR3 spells CASSYSSYNSPLHF. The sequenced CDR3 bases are TGTGCCAGCAGCTACAGCTCCTATAATTCACCC.

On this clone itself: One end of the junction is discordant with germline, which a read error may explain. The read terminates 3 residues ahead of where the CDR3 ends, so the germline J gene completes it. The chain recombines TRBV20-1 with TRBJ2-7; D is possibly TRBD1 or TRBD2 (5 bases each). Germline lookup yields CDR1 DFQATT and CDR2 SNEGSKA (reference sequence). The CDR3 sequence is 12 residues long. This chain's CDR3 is CGASRGAYEQYF. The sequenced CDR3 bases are TGCGGTGCTAGCCGAGGGGCCTACGAG.

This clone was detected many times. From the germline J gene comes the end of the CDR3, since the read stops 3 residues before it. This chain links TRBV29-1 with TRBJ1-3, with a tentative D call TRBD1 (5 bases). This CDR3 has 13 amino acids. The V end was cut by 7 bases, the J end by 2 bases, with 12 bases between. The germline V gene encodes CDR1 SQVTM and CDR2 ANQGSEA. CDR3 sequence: CSGARGPGNTIYF. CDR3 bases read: TGCAGCGGAGCAAGGGGTCCTGGAAACACC.

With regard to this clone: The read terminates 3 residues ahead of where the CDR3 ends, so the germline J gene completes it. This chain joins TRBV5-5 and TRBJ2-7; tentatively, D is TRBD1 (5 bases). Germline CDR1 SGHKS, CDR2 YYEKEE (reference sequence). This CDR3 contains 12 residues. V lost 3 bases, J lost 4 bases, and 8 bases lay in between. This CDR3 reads CASSSAGYEQYF. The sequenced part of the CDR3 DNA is TGTGCCAGCAGCTCCGCAGGGTACGAG.

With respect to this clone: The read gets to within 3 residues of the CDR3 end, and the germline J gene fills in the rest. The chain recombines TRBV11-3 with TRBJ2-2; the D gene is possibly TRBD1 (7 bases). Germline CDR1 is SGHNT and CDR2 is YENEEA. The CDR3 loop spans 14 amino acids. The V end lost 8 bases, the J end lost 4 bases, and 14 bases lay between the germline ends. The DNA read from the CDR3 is TGTGCCAGCGCGCGGGACAGAGTCACCGGGGAG. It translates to CASARDRVTGE. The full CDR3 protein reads CASARDRVTGELFF. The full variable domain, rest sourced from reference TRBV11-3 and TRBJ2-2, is EAGVVQSPRYKIIEKKQPVAFWCNPISGHNTLYWYLQNLGQGPELLIRYENEEAVDDSQLPKDRFSAERLKGVDSTLKIQPAELGDSAVYLCASARDRVTGELFFGEGSRLTVL.

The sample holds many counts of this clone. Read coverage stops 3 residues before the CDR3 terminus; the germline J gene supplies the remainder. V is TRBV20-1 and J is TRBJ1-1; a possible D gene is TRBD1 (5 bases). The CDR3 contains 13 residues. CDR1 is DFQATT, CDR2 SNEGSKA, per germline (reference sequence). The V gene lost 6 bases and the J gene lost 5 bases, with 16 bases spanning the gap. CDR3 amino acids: CSAHGTAGTEAFF. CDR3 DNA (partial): TGCAGTGCCCATGGGACGGCGGGGACTGAA.

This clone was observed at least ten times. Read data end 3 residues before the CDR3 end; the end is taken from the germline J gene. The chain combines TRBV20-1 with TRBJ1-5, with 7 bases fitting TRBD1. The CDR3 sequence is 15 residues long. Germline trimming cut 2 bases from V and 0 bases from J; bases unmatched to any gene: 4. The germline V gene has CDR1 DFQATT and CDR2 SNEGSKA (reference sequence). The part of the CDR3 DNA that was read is TGCAGTGCTAGACTCGGGACAGATAGCAATCAGCCC. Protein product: CSARLGTDSNQP. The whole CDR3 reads CSARLGTDSNQPQHF.

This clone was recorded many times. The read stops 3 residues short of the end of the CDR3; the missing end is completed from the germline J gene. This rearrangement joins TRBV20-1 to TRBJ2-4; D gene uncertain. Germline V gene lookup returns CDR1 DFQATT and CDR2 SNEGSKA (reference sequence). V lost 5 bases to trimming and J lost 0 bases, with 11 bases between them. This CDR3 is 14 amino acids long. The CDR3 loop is CSAGTILAKNIQYF. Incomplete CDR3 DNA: TGCAGTGCTGGCACTATCTTAGCCAAAAACATT.

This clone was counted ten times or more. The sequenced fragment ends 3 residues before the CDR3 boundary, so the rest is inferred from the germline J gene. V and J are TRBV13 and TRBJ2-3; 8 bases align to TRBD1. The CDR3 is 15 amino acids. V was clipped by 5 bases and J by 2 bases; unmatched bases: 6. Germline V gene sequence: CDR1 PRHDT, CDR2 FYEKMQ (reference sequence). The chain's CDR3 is CASSPDRVVTDTQYF. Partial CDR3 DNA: TGTGCCAGCAGCCCGGACAGGGTGGTCACAGATACG.

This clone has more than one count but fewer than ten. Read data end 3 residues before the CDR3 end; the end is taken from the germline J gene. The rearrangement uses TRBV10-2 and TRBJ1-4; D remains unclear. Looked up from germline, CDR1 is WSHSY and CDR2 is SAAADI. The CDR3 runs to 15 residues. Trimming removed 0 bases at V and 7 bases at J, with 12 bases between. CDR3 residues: CASSESGGLSEKLFF. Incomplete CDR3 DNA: TGCGCCAGCAGTGAGTCTGGAGGGTTATCTGAAAAA.

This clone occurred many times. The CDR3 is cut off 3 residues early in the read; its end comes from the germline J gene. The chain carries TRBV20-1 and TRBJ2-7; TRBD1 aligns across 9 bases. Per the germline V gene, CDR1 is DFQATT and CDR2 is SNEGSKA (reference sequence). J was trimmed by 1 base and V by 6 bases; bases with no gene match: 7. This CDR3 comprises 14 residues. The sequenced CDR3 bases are TGCAGTGCGCGACCGGGACAGGGTTCCTACGAG. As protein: CSARPGQGSYE. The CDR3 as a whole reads CSARPGQGSYEQYF.

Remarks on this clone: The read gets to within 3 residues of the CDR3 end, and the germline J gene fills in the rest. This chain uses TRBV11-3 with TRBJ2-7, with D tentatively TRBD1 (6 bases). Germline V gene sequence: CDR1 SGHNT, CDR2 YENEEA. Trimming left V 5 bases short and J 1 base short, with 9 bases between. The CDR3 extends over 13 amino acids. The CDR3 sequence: CASSRDTSYEQYF. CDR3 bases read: TGTGCCAGCAGCCGGGACACTTCCTACGAG.

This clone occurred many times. This CDR3 is CASRWDREYEQYF. CDR3 bases read: TGTGCCAGCAGATGGGACAGGGAATACGAG. The chain combines TRBV5-6 with TRBJ2-7; 9 nucleotides agree with TRBD1. The read comes to an end 3 residues before the CDR3 does, leaving the germline J gene to fill in the end. The CDR3 sequence is 13 residues long. In germline, CDR1 is SGHDT, CDR2 YYEEEE. The V segment lost 5 bases and the J segment 4 bases; nucleotides outside the gene matches: 4. Full variable domain (missing parts from reference TRBV5-6 and TRBJ2-7): DAGVTQSPTHLIKTRGQQVTLRCSPKSGHDTVSWYQQALGQGPQFIFQYYEEEERQRGNFPDRFSGHQFPNYSSELNVNALLLGDSALYLCASRWDREYEQYFGPGTRLTVT.